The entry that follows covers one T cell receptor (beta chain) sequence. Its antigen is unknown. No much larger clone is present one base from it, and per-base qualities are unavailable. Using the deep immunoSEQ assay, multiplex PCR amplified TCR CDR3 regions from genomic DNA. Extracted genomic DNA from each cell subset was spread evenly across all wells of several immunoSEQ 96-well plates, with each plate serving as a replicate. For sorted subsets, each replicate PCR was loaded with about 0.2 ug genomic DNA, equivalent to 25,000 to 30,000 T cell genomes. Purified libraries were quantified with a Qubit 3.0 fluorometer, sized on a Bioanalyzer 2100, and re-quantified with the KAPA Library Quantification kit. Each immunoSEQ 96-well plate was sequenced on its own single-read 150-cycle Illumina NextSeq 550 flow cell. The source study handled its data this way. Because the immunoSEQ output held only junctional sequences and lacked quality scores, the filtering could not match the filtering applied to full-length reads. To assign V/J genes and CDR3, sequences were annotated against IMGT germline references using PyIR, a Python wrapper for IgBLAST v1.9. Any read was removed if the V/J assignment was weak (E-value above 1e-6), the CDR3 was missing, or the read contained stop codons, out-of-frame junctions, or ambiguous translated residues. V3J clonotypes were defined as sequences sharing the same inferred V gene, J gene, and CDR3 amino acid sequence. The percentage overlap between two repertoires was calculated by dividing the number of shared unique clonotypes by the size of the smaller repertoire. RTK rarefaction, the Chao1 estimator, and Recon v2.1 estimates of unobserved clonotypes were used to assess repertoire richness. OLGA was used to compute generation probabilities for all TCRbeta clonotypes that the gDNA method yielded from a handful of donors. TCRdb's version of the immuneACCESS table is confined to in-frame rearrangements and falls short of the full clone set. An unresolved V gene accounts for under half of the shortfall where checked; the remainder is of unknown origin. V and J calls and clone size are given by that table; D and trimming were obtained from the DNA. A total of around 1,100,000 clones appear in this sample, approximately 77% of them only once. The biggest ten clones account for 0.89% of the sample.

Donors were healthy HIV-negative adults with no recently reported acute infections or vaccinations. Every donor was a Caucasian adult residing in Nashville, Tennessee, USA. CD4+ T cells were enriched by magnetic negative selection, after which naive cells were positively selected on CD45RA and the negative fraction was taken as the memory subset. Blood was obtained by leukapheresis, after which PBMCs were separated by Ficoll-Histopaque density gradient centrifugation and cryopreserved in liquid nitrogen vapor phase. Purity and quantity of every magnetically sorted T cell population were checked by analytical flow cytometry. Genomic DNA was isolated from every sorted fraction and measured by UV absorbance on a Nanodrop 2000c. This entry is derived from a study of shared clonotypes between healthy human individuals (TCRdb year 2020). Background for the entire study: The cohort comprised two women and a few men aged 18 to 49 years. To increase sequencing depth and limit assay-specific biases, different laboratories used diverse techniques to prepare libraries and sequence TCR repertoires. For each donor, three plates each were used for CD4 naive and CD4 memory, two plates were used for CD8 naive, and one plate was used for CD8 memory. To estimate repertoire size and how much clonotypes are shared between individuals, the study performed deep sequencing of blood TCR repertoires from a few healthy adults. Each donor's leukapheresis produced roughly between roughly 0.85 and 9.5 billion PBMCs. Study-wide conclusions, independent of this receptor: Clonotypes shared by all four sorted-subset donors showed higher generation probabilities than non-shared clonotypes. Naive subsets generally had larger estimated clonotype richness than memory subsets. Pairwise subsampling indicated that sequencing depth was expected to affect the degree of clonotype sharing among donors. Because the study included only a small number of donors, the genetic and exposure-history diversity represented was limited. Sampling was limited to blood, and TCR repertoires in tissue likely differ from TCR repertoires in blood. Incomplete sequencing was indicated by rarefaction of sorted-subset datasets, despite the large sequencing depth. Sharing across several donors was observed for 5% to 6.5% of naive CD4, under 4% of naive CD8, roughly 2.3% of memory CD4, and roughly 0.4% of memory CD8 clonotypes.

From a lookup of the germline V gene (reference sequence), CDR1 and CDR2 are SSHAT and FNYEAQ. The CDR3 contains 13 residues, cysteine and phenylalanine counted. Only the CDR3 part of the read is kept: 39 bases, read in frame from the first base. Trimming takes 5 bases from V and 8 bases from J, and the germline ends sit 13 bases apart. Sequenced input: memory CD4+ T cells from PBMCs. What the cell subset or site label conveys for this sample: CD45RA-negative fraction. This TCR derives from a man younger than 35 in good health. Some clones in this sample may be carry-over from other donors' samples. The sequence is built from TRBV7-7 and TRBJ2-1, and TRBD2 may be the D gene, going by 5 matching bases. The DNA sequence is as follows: TGTGCCAGCAGCCCCGTCCCTAGCTATGAGCAGTTCTTC. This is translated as CASSPVPSYEQFF.